This is a list of T cell receptor beta chains from one sample in a study of T cell responses to AZD1222 COVID-19 vaccine. The method was immunoSEQ multiplex PCR; TCRdb's version includes in-frame clones alone and lacks a portion of them. The table has around 120,000 clones, 93% seen once; the top ten hold more than 4.5%. The material sequenced was peripheral blood, taken 28 days after the second AZD1222 dose. Receptors were obtained from an adult who received the AZD1222 COVID-19 vaccine. Both conserved end residues are trimmed from each CDR3. The size field is filled for only some rows; it gives once, few, many or a size class.

clone_size v_call cdr3_aa
. TRBV12-5 ASRPAGERYIQY
. TRBV2 ASTILYEQY
. TRBV7-2 ASSSGPKGGYT
. TRBV7-2 ASSSTGGQEKLF
. TRBV19 ASSTRQAPELF
few TRBV5-1 ASGRAGNEKLF
. TRBV4-2 ASSHPGDRGAGYT
. TRBV18 ASSPSAGHRIDT
. TRBV7-6 ASSRQGNTGELF
. TRBV5-4 ASSLGVSGRALWDTQY
. TRBV7-6 ASSLGSGAGGELF
. TRBV18 ASSPLDRSVGTDTQY
. TRBV13 ASSLGLGSFYNEQF
. TRBV27 ASRDQGLNQPQH
few TRBV5-1 ASSWTRGLNTEAF
. TRBV6-2/TRBV6-3 ASSYGRNYGYT